This T cell receptor beta chain was recorded in a study of CD8 T cells in Susac syndrome. Those who served as multiple sclerosis controls were treatment-naive patients with stable or active relapsing-remitting disease. CDR1 is SGHVS and CDR2 is FQNEAQ in the germline V gene. Trimming cost V 3 bases and J 5 bases, with 17 bases left between them. This CDR3 is 15 amino acids long. After extraction with the RNeasy kit, roughly 0.45 to 1 ug of the RNA was reverse transcribed using random hexamers. TCRdb reprocessed the immunoSEQ multiplex PCR reads with MiXCR, giving one entry per CDR3 protein. Of almost 450,000 distinct CDR3 sequences listed, approximately 85% were seen once; the top ten hold under 0.15%.

The clonotype originates from a human donor with multiple sclerosis. The chain joins TRBV7-8 to TRBJ2-7; D is ambiguous. The source material was CD8+ T cells from PBMCs. The CDR3 protein is CASSFLVGVKDEQYF. CDR3 in DNA: TGTGCCAGCAGCTTCCTTGTGGGCGTTAAGGACGAGCAGTACTTC.